This T cell receptor (beta chain) stems from a study of blood T cell repertoires in COVID-19 (dated by TCRdb to about 2020). Background on the whole study: The collaborator samples originated in the United States, Italy and Spain and spanned the acute and convalescent phases of COVID-19. Where available, HLA class I and class II types were obtained from metadata supplied by the sample provider rather than from assay-based typing. The samples were drawn from the first 160 participants of the ongoing ImmuneRACE study and from 950 to 1,500 subjects provided by 6 global collaborators. The dataset comprised deeply sampled blood TCRbeta repertoires from subjects exposed to, actively infected with, or recovered from COVID-19. A de-identified subject ID, COVID-19 status, age in years and sex were almost always included in the sample metadata. The material from the prospective study consisted of cDNA or gDNA derived from T cells, B-cell-depleted T cells, or PBMCs. A freely available public database, intended as a resource for researchers studying the immune response to SARS-CoV-2, is where the repertoires were released. What the study reported, not specific to this receptor: Clinical and demographic metadata were provided uncurated, with the amount varying by source and participant.

Of note for this clone: The clone's antigen remains unknown. Base qualities are not provided; no much larger clone lies one nucleotide away.

Collaborating institutions collected whole blood in K2EDTA tubes following their own protocols. For TCRbeta analysis, collaborator samples were shipped as frozen whole blood, as isolated PBMCs, or as DNA extracted from either sample type. The CDR3 has 14 amino acids, counting the end cysteine and phenylalanine. Here the CDR3 DNA is all that survives: 42 bases in frame from base 1. Trimming accounts for 6 bases at V and 4 bases at J, while the number of junction bases matched to no gene is 6. Taken from the germline V gene, the CDR1 and CDR2 loops are MNHEY and SVGAGI. TCRbeta CDR3 regions were amplified from genomic DNA by means of the immunoSEQ Assay, a bias-controlled multiplex PCR. Under the source paper's analysis protocol: Within the assay, amplification of reference gene primers was used to estimate how many nucleated cells each sample contained. Sequence reads were collapsed and filtered to measure the absolute abundance of every unique TCRbeta CDR3 rearrangement. Productive Simpson clonality was computed per sample as the square root of Simpson's diversity index over productive rearrangements. TCRdb provides this immuneACCESS table in a form limited to in-frame rearrangements. Some clones are lacking; in checked studies, under half of them reflect an unresolved V gene, and why the rest are absent is not known. D and trimming were read from the DNA, whereas the V and J calls and clone size are those reported in that table. The sample table holds about 200,000 clones, of which 80% to 90% were seen once. The top ten hold around 3% of the sample.

The chain uses TRBV6-5 and TRBJ1-1; 9 central bases correspond to TRBD1. The specimen was peripheral blood. The source is a man between 60 and 75 years old with acute or convalescent COVID-19. The CDR3 amino acid sequence is: CASSRDRAGTEAFF. In nucleotides, the sequence is TGTGCCAGCAGCCGGGACAGGGCAGGCACTGAAGCTTTCTTT.